These 15 T cell receptor beta chains were all obtained from the same sample, sequenced in a study of T cells in Graves' hyperthyroidism and ophthalmopathy. Amplification of TCR beta CDR3 regions used RNA as the template. The study used the HTBI primer set for a first-round RT-PCR of the TCR CDR3. TCRdb fed the multiplex PCR reads into MiXCR, producing one record per CDR3 protein. The sample consists of around 350,000 distinct CDR3 sequences, about 18% of them appearing once. Specimen: blood. The receptor set was obtained from a young woman with Graves' hyperthyroidism.

This clonotype has only a few counts. The rearrangement links TRBV6-5 to TRBJ2-2; D is possibly TRBD2 (7 bases). V dropped 6 bases and J dropped 5 bases, with 13 bases sitting between them. Germline V gives CDR1 MNHEY, CDR2 SVGAGI. The CDR3 sequence is 14 residues long. CDR3 sequence (DNA): TGTGCCAGCAGCTACGGGGGGCTAACCGGGGAGCTGTTTTTT. This codes for CASSYGGLTGELFF.

The chain employs TRBV12-5 and TRBJ1-6; D might be TRBD1 (6 bases). The germline V gene has CDR1 LGHNT and CDR2 FRNRAP. The CDR3 is 16 residues long. Trimming shortened V by 0 bases and J by 4 bases, and 10 bases separated the two germline ends. The CDR3, as DNA: TGTGCTAGTGGTTTGGTAGTAGGACAGTATAATTCACCCCTCCACTTT. Translating it yields CASGLVVGQYNSPLHF.

V and J are TRBV6-5 and TRBJ1-5, with a possible D match to TRBD1 (6 bases). Per the germline V gene, CDR1 is MNHEY and CDR2 is SVGAGI. The germline V and J ends were trimmed by 0 bases and 2 bases, with 8 bases remaining between them. This CDR3 region has 15 residues. The CDR3 sequence is CASSYSHRGNQPQHF. Here the CDR3 DNA reads TGTGCCAGCAGTTACTCGCACAGGGGCAATCAGCCCCAGCATTTT.

In this sample, this clonotype turned up many times. The chain couples TRBV6-1 to TRBJ2-7; D ambiguous. V was shortened by 4 bases and J by 5 bases, with 12 bases between the two germline ends. Germline V gene sequence: CDR1 MNHNS, CDR2 SASEGT. The CDR3 is 13 amino acids. The CDR3 coding sequence is TGTGCCAGCAGTGGCAGGTTAAATCACGAGCAGTACTTC. Translating gives CASSGRLNHEQYF.

This clonotype appeared a few times. The chain links TRBV6-5 to TRBJ2-7; unclear D gene. Germline V CDR1 and CDR2: MNHEY, SVGAGI. Trimming took 7 bases from V and 5 from J, leaving 6 bases between them. This CDR3 is 10 amino acids long. CDR3 loop: CASTNHEQYF. CDR3 coding DNA: TGTGCCAGCACCAATCACGAGCAGTACTTC.

This chain uses TRBV7-2 with TRBJ2-5; D unclear. V was pared by 4 bases and J by 5 bases, with 8 bases between. Germline loops: CDR1 SGHTA, CDR2 FQGNSA. The CDR3 contains 12 residues. The CDR3 region has the DNA TGTGCCAGCAGCTCCACCCCGGAGACCCAGTACTTC. It yields the protein CASSSTPETQYF.

There are many counts of this clonotype. This chain uses TRBV7-8 with TRBJ2-5; 9 bases fit TRBD1. CDR1 SGHVS and CDR2 FQNEAQ come from the germline V gene. Trimming removed 2 bases from V and 0 bases from J; junction bases left unmatched: 10. The CDR3 covers 18 residues. CDR3 sequence reads: CASSLKDAGTGHQETQYF. As DNA, the CDR3 is TGTGCCAGCAGCTTAAAGGATGCCGGGACAGGGCACCAAGAGACCCAGTACTTC. Full variable domain (rest looked up from reference TRBV7-8 and TRBJ2-5): GAGVSQSPRYKVAKRGQDVALRCDPISGHVSLFWYQQALGQGPEFLTYFQNEAQLDKSGLPSDRFFAERPEGSVSTLKIQRTQQEDSAVYLCASSLKDAGTGHQETQYFGPGTRLLVL.

The sample holds many counts of this clonotype. The rearrangement links TRBV5-1 to TRBJ1-1; unclear D gene. CDR1 is SGHRS, CDR2 YFSETQ, per germline. CDR3 length equals 14 residues. V was trimmed by 6 bases and J by 5 bases, leaving 17 bases between them. The CDR3 DNA reads as TGCGCCAGCACCCCCCTTCCCGGCGGTACTGAAGCTTTCTTT. This gives the protein CASTPLPGGTEAFF.

The rearrangement links TRBV4-1 to TRBJ1-5, with 7 bases matching TRBD1. Losses at the gene ends were 0 bases for V and 5 bases for J; bases not matched to a gene: 7. The CDR3 contains 16 residues. Germline-derived CDR1 and CDR2 are MGHRA and YSYEKL. The CDR3 here is CASSQDRGQWDQPQHF. The DNA for the CDR3 is TGCGCCAGCAGCCAAGATAGGGGACAGTGGGATCAGCCCCAGCATTTT.

V and J are TRBV15 and TRBJ1-6, with 7 bases lining up with TRBD1. In germline, CDR1 is LNHNV, CDR2 YYDKDF (reference sequence). This CDR3 contains 20 residues. The ends lost 5 bases at V and 0 bases at J; junction bases unmatched: 16. The CDR3 here is CATSDRGTATFSSYNSPLHF. The CDR3 nucleotides are TGTGCCACCAGCGACCGGGGGACAGCCACCTTTAGCTCCTATAATTCACCCCTCCACTTT. Complete variable domain (other parts from reference TRBV15 and TRBJ1-6): DAMVIQNPRYQVTQFGKPVTLSCSQTLNHNVMYWYQQKSSQAPKLLFHYYDKDFNNEADTPDNFQSRRPNTSFCFLDIRSPGLGDTAMYLCATSDRGTATFSSYNSPLHFGNGTRLTVT.

In this sample, this clonotype turned up many times. The CDR3 sequence is CSARGQVPDYGYTF. CDR3 in DNA: TGCAGTGCTAGAGGGCAGGTACCTGACTATGGCTACACCTTC. This chain connects TRBV20-1 to TRBJ1-2; D is unclear. Germline assignment: CDR1 DFQATT and CDR2 SNEGSKA (reference sequence). The CDR3 extends over 14 amino acids. Deletions cut 1 base from V and 3 bases from J, with 12 bases between.

This clonotype was recorded many times. The CDR3, as DNA: TGTGCCAGCAGTGAAACCCCGTCAGGGGGACACTATGGCTACACCTTC. Protein: CASSETPSGGHYGYTF. This chain joins TRBV2 and TRBJ1-2; TRBD1 aligns across 7 bases. V lost 2 bases, J lost 3 bases, and 9 bases stayed unmatched. Germline V gene lookup returns CDR1 SNHLY and CDR2 FYNNEI. CDR3 length: 16 amino acids.

This clonotype has a count of ten or more. This chain connects TRBV6-5 to TRBJ1-5; D remains ambiguous. CDR1 and CDR2 from the germline V gene are MNHEY and SVGAGI. The ends were cut back, 8 bases at V and 0 bases at J, with 8 bases in the middle. The CDR3 has 13 residues. CDR3 sequence (DNA): TGTGCCAGCGGGAGTGGTAGCAATCAGCCCCAGCATTTT. This translates into CASGSGSNQPQHF.

This chain links TRBV6-1 with TRBJ2-2; possible D gene TRBD1, 6 bases. The V end lost 2 bases, the J end lost 4 bases, and 11 bases lay between the germline ends. This CDR3 has 15 residues. From germline, CDR1 is MNHNS and CDR2 SASEGT. In DNA, the CDR3 is TGTGCCAGCAGTGAAAGCGTCAGGGGCACCGGGGAGCTGTTTTTT. Its protein is CASSESVRGTGELFF.

This clonotype showed up many times. The chain combines TRBV12-3 or TRBV12-4 with TRBJ1-1, with TRBD1 as a possible D gene (6 bases). Trimming stripped 4 bases from V and 9 bases from J, with 15 bases between. The CDR3 consists of 13 residues. CDR3 nucleotides: TGTGCCAGCAGTTCTCGGGGGGCAGACCAAGCTTTCTTT. Translation gives CASSSRGADQAFF.